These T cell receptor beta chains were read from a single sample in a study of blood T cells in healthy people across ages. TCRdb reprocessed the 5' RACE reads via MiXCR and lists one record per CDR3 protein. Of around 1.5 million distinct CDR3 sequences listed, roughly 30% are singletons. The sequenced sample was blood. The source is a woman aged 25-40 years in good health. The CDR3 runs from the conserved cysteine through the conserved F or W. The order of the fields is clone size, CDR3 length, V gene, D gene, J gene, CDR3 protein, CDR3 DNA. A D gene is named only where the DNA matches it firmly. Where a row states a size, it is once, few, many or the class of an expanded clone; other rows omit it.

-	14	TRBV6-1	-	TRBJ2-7	CASTPHRRSYEQYF	TGTGCCAGCACTCCGCATCGACGGTCCTACGAGCAGTACTTC
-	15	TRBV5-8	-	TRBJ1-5	CASSLGRISNQPQHF	TGCGCCAGCAGCCTGGGCAGAATTAGCAATCAGCCCCAGCATTTT
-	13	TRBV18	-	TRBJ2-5	CASSAPSEETQYF	TGTGCCAGCTCAGCGCCTAGTGAAGAGACCCAGTACTTC
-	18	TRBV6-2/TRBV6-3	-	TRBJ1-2	CASSYTWRPGGINYGYTF	TGTGCCAGCAGTTACACGTGGCGGCCTGGGGGGATAAACTATGGCTACACCTTC
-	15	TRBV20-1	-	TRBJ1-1	CSARKLQFLNTEAFF	TGCAGTGCTAGGAAACTACAGTTTCTGAACACTGAAGCTTTCTTT
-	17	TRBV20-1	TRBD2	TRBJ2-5	CSASDPRLAGVQETQYF	TGCAGTGCTAGCGATCCCAGACTAGCGGGTGTCCAAGAGACCCAGTACTTC
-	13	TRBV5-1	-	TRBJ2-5	CASSFSETGTQYF	TGCGCCAGCAGCTTCTCCGAGACGGGGACCCAGTACTTC
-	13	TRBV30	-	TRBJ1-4	CACRPATNEKLFF	TGTGCCTGCCGACCCGCAACTAATGAAAAACTGTTTTTT
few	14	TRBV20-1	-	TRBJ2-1	CSARPDFGYNEQFF	TGCAGTGCTAGACCGGACTTTGGGTACAATGAGCAGTTCTTC
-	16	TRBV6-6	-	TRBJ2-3	CASSLYLTLGGDTQYF	TGTGCCAGCAGTTTATATCTAACGCTCGGGGGAGATACGCAGTATTTT
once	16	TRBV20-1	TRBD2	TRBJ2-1	CSVWTSGDHFYNEQFF	TGCAGTGTTTGGACTAGCGGAGATCACTTCTACAATGAGCAGTTCTTC
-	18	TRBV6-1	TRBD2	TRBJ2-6	CASSPRRGAPIGANVLTF	TGTGCCAGCAGTCCCAGGCGGGGGGCGCCTATTGGGGCCAACGTCCTGACTTTC
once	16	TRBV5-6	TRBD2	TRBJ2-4	CASSSRDSGMGHIQYF	TGTGCCAGCAGCTCTCGCGATAGCGGGATGGGGCACATTCAGTACTTC
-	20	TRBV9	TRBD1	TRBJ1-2	CASSTGQGNGLARFNYGYTF	TGTGCCAGCAGCACGGGACAGGGGAATGGGTTGGCCCGCTTTAACTATGGCTACACCTTC
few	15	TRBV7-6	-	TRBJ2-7	CASSTRSVNSYEQYF	TGTGCCAGCAGCACAAGGTCCGTGAACTCCTACGAGCAGTACTTC
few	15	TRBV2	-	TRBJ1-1	CASSERGLRYTEAFF	TGTGCCAGCAGTGAAAGGGGGTTAAGGTATACTGAAGCTTTCTTT
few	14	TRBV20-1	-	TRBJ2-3	CSAIRPSSTDTQYF	TGCAGTGCTATCCGCCCGTCTAGCACAGATACGCAGTATTTT
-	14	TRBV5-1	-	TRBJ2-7	CASSLAWGADEQYF	TGCGCCAGCAGCTTGGCCTGGGGAGCGGACGAGCAGTACTTC
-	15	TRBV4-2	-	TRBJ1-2	CASSQDGTDTYGYTF	TGTGCCAGCAGCCAAGATGGGACGGACACCTATGGCTACACCTTC
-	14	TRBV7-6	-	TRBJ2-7	CASSPSGTSHEQYF	TGTGCCAGCAGCCCCTCCGGGACATCACACGAGCAGTACTTC
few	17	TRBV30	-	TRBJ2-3	CAWSFAGSRISTDTQYF	TGTGCCTGGAGTTTTGCGGGGAGTCGTATAAGCACAGATACGCAGTATTTT
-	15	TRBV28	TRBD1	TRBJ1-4	CASSSTGTGSEKLFF	TGTGCCAGCAGTTCAACCGGGACAGGAAGCGAAAAACTGTTTTTT
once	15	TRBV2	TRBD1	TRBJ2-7	CASTGWTGLSYEQYF	TGTGCCAGCACCGGATGGACAGGGCTCTCCTACGAGCAGTACTTC
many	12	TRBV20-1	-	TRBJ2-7	CSATGAAYEQYF	TGCAGTGCTACCGGGGCTGCCTACGAGCAGTACTTC
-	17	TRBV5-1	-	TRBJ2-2	CASSLAGTTQGTGELFF	TGCGCCAGCAGCTTGGCGGGGACAACACAGGGCACCGGGGAGCTGTTTTTT
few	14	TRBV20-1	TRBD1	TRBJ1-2	CSAGTGTGNYGYTF	TGCAGTGCTGGGACCGGGACAGGAAACTATGGCTACACCTTC
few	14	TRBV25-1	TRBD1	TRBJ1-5	CASRETGTNQPQHF	TGTGCCAGCAGGGAGACAGGGACTAATCAGCCCCAGCATTTT
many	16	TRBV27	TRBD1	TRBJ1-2	CASSKRDRGPGGGYTF	TGTGCCAGCAGTAAACGGGACAGGGGCCCGGGTGGTGGCTACACCTTC
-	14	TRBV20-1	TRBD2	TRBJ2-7	CSATSSGRAYEQYF	TGCAGTGCCACCTCTAGCGGAAGGGCCTACGAGCAGTACTTC
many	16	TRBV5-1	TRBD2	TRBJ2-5	CASSPGLAGVQETQYF	TGCGCCAGCTCGCCGGGACTAGCGGGGGTCCAAGAGACCCAGTACTTC
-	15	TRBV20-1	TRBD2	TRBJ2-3	CSARDILAVGDTQYF	TGCAGTGCTAGAGATATCCTAGCGGTGGGGGATACGCAGTATTTT
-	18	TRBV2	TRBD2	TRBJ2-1	CASSLRPGLAAGYNEQFF	TGTGCCAGCAGTCTTAGACCGGGACTAGCGGCTGGATACAATGAGCAGTTCTTC
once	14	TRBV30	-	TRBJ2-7	CAWRPDGNSYEQYF	TGTGCCTGGAGGCCGGACGGTAACTCCTACGAGCAGTACTTC
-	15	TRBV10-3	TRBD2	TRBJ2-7	CAIGGLAGGSYEQYF	TGTGCCATCGGTGGACTAGCGGGAGGCTCCTACGAGCAGTACTTC